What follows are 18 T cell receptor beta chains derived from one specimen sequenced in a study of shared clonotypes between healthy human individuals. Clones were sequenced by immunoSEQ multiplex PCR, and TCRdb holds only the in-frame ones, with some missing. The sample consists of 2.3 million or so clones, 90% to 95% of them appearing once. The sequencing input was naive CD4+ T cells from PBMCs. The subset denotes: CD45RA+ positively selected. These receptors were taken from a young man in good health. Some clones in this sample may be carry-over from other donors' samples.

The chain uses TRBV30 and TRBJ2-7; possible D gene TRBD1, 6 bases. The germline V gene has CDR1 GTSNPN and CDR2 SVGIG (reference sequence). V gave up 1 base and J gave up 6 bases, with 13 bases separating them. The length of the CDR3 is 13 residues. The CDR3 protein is CAWSEDRTFEQYF. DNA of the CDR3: TGTGCCTGGAGTGAGGACAGAACATTCGAGCAGTACTTC.

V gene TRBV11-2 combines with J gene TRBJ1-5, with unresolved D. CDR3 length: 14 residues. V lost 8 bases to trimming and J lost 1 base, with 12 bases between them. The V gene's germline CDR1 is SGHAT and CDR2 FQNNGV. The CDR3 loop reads CASPKGRSNQPQHF. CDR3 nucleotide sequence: TGTGCCAGCCCAAAAGGGCGGAGCAATCAGCCCCAGCATTTT.

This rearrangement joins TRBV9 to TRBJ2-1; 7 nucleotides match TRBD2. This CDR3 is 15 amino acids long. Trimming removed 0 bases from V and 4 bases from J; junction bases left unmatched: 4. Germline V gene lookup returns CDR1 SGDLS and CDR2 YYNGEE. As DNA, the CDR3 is TGTGCCAGCAGCGTAGCGGGAGGCCATTACAATGAGCAGTTCTTC. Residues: CASSVAGGHYNEQFF.

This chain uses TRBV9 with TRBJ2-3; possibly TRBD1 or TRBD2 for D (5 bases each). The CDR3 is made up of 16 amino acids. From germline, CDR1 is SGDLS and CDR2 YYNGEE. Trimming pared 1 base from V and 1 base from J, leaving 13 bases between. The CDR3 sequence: CASSVRGQGGTDTQYF. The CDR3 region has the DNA TGTGCCAGCAGCGTACGAGGGCAGGGAGGCACAGATACGCAGTATTTT.

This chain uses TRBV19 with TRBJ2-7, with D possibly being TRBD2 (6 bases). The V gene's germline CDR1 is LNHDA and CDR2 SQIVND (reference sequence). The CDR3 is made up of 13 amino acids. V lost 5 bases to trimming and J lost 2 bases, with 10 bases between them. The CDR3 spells CASSLPGAYEQYF. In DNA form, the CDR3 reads TGTGCCAGTAGTCTCCCGGGGGCCTACGAGCAGTACTTC. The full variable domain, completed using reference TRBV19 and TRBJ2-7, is DGGITQSPKYLFRKEGQNVTLSCEQNLNHDAMYWYRQDPGQGLRLIYYSQIVNDFQKGDIAEGYSVSREKKESFPLTVTSAQKNPTAFYLCASSLPGAYEQYFGPGTRLTVT.

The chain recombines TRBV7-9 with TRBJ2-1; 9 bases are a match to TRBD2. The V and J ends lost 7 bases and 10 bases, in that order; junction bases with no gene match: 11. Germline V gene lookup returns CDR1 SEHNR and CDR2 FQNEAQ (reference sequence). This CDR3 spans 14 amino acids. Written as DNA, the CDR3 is TGTGCCAGCAATTATCCGGGACTAGCAGTAGAGCAGTTCTTC. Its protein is CASNYPGLAVEQFF.

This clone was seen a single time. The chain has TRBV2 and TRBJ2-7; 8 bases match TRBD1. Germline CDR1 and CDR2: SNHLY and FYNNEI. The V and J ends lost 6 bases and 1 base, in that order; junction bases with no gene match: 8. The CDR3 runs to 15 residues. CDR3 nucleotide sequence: TGTGCCAGCAGCGGTGGACAGGGATCTTCCTACGAGCAGTACTTC. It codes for CASSGGQGSSYEQYF.

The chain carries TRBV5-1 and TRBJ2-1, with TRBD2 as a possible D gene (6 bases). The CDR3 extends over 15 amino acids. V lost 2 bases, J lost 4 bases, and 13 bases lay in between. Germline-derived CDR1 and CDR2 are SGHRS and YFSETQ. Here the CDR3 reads CASSFDSGGYNEQFF. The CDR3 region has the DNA TGCGCCAGCAGCTTCGATTCTGGGGGGTACAATGAGCAGTTCTTC.

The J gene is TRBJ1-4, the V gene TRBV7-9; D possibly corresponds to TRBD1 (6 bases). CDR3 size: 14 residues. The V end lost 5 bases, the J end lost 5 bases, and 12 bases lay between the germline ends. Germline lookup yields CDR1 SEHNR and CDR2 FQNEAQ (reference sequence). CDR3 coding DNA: TGTGCCAGCAGCCACGGGACAAGCAATGAAAAACTGTTTTTT. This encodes CASSHGTSNEKLFF.

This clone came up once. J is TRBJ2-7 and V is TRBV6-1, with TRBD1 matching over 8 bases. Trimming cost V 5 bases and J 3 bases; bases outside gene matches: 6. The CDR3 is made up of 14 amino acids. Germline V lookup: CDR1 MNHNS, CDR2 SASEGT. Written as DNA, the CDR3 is TGTGCCAGCAGTTTCCGGGACAGGTACTACGAGCAGTACTTC. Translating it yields CASSFRDRYYEQYF.

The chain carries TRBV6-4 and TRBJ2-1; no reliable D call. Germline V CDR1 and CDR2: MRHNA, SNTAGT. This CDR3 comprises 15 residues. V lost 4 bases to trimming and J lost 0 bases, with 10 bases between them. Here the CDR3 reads CASSVTASSYNEQFF. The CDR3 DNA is TGTGCCAGCAGTGTCACAGCCAGCTCCTACAATGAGCAGTTCTTC.

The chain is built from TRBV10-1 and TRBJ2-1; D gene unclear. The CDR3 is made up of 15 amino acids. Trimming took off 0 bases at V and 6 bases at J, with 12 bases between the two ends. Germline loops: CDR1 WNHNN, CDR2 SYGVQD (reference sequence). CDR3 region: CASSESSGNSNEQFF. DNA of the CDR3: TGCGCCAGCAGTGAGTCGAGTGGGAATTCCAATGAGCAGTTCTTC.

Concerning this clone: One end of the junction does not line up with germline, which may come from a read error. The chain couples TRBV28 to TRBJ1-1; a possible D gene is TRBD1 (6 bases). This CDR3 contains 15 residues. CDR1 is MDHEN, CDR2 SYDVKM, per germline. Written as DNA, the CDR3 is TGTGCCAGCAGTGGCCACAGGGTATCGAACGCTGAAGCTTTCTTT. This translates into CASSGHRVSNAEAFF.

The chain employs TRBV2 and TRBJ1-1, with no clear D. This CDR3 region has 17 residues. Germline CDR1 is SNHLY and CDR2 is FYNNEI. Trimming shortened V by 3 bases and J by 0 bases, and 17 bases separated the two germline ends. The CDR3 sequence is CASSDRLYGRVNTEAFF. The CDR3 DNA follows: TGTGCCAGCAGTGACCGACTATATGGACGGGTGAACACTGAAGCTTTCTTT.

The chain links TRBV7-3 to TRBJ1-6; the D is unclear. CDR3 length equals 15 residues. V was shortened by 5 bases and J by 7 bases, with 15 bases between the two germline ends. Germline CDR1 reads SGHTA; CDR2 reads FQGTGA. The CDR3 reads CASSPGGSRNSPLHF. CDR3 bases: TGTGCCAGCAGCCCGGGAGGCTCTAGGAATTCACCCCTCCACTTT.

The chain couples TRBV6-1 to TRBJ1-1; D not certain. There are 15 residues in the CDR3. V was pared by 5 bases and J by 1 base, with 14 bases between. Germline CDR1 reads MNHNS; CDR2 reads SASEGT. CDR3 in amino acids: CASSQPGNQNTEAFF. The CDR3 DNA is TGTGCCAGCAGTCAACCGGGGAATCAGAACACTGAAGCTTTCTTT.

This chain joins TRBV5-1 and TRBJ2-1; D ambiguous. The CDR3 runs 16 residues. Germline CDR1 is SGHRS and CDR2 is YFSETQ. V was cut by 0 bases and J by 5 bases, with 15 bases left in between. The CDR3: CASSLVALPGHNEQFF. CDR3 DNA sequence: TGCGCCAGCAGCTTGGTGGCCCTGCCCGGTCACAATGAGCAGTTCTTC. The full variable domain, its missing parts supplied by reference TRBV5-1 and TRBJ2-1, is KAGVTQTPRYLIKTRGQQVTLSCSPISGHRSVSWYQQTPGQGLQFLFEYFSETQRNKGNFPGRFSGRQFSNSRSEMNVSTLELGDSALYLCASSLVALPGHNEQFFGPGTRLTVL.

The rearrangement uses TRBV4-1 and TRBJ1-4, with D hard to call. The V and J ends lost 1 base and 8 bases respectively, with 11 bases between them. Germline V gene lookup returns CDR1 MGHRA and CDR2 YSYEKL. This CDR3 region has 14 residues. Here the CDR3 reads CASSQVLAAEKLFF. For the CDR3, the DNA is TGCGCCAGCAGCCAAGTACTTGCGGCGGAAAAACTGTTTTTT.